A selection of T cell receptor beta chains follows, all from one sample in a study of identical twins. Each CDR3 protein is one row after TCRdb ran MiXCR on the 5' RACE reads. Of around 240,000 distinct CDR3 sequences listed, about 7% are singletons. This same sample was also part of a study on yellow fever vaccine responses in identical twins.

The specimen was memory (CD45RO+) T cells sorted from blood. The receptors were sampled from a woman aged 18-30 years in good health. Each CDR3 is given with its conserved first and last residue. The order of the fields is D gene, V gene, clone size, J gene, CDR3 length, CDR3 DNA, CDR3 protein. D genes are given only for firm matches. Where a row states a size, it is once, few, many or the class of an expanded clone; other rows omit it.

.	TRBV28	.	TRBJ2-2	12	TGTGCCAGCAGTTTATCTGACTCGGAGCTGTTTTTT	CASSLSDSELFF
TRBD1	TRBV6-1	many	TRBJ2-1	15	TGTGCCAGCAGGGGGGACAGGCTCTCCTACAATGAGCAGTTCTTC	CASRGDRLSYNEQFF
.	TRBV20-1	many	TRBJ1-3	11	TGCAGTGCTAGCTGGGGAAACACCATATATTTT	CSASWGNTIYF
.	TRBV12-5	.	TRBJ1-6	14	TGTGCTAGTGCCGCAGGGGTTTCTGGTTCACCCCTCCACTTT	CASAAGVSGSPLHF
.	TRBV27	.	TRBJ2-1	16	TGTGCCAGCAGTTTGCATGACGGGAGCGCGTACAATGAGCAGTTCTTC	CASSLHDGSAYNEQFF
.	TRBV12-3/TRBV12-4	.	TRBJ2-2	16	TGTGCCAGCAGTCGACTAGTCAGTTTCTCTACCGGGGAGCTGTTTTTT	CASSRLVSFSTGELFF
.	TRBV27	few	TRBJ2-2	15	TGTGCCAGCACCCACGGAGGGAGGCGTCCCGGGGAGCTGTTTTTT	CASTHGGRRPGELFF
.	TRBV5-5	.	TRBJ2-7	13	TGTGCCAGCAGCAAGGTCAAAAACTACGAGCAGTACTTC	CASSKVKNYEQYF
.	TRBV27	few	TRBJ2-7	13	TGTGCCAGCAGTCAATCTAGGGTCTACGAGCAGTACTTC	CASSQSRVYEQYF
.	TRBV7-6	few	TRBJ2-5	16	TGTGCCAGCAGCTCGAGCCCAGGACAGCCTCAAGAGACCCAGTACTTC	CASSSSPGQPQETQYF
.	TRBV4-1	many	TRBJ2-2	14	TGCGCCAGCAGGCCCGGGGAGAACACCGGGGAGCTGTTTTTT	CASRPGENTGELFF
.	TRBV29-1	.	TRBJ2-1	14	TGCAGCGCGGGAACCCGGGACACCTACAATGAGCAGTTCTTC	CSAGTRDTYNEQFF
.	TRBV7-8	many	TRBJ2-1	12	TGTGCCAGCAGCTTTGTTGCGGGAGAGCAGTTCTTC	CASSFVAGEQFF
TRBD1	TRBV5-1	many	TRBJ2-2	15	TGCGCCAGCAGCTTGGACAGGGGGACGACCGGGGAGCTGTTTTTT	CASSLDRGTTGELFF
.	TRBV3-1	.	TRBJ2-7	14	TGTGCCAGCAGCCAAGAGGGAGTAATATACGAGCAGTACTTC	CASSQEGVIYEQYF
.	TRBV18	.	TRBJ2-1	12	TGTGCCAGCTCACCGGTTAGGGACGAGCAGTTCTTC	CASSPVRDEQFF
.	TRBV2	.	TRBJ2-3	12	TGTGCCAGCAGTGAAAGGGGAGATACGCAGTATTTT	CASSERGDTQYF
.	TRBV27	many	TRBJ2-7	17	TGTGCCAGCAGTTTACAGCCCTCCGGGCTTCAAACCTACGAGCAGTACTTC	CASSLQPSGLQTYEQYF
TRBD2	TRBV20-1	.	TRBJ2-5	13	TGCAGTGCTCCCCTAGCGGGAAGTGAGACCCAGTACTTC	CSAPLAGSETQYF
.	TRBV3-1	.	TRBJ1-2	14	TGTGCCAGCAGCCAAGGCGGAGGGGGAAGGGGCTACACCTTC	CASSQGGGGRGYTF
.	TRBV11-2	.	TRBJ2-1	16	TGTGCCAGCAGCTCGAGTAGGGGGAGAGTCAACAATGAGCAGTTCTTC	CASSSSRGRVNNEQFF
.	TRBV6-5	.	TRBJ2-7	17	TGTGCCAGCAGTTCCGGCTCTACTAGGGGAGGCTCCTACGAGCAGTACTTC	CASSSGSTRGGSYEQYF
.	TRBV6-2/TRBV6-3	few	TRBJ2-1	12	TGTGCCAGCAGTTCCCAATCCGATGAGCAGTTCTTC	CASSSQSDEQFF
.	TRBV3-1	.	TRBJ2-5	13	TGTGCCAGCAGCCAAGCCGTGAAAGAGACCCAGTACTTC	CASSQAVKETQYF
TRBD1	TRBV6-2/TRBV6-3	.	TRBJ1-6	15	TGTGCCAGCAGAACAGGGGGCTTCGATAATTCACCCCTCCACTTT	CASRTGGFDNSPLHF
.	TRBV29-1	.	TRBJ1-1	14	TGCAGCGTTGGAACAGGGCCGACGAACACTGAAGCTTTCTTT	CSVGTGPTNTEAFF
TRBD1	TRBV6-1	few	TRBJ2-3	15	TGTGCCAGCCGGCTCACCGGGACAGGGGGAGATACGCAGTATTTT	CASRLTGTGGDTQYF
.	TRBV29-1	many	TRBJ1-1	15	TGCAGCGTCCCCCGGGCCTATGAACCGAACACTGAAGCTTTCTTT	CSVPRAYEPNTEAFF
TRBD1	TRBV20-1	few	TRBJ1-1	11	TGCAGTGCTAGCAGGGGGACCCCAGCTTTCTTT	CSASRGTPAFF
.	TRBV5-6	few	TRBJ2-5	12	TGTGCCAGCAGCTTCCGGACCGAGACCCAGTACTTC	CASSFRTETQYF
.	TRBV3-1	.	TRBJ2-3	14	TGTGCCAGCACCGAGACTGTTAGCACAGATACGCAGTATTTT	CASTETVSTDTQYF
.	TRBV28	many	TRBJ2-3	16	TGTGCCAGCAGTCCCGGAGGGGGGCGGGCTACAGATACGCAGTATTTT	CASSPGGGRATDTQYF
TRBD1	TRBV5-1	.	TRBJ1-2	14	TGCGCCAGCAGCTTTGAGGGGGCGGACTATGGCTACACCTTC	CASSFEGADYGYTF
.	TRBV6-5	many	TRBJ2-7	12	TGTGCCAGCTGGGGCCACACCTACGAGCAGTACTTC	CASWGHTYEQYF
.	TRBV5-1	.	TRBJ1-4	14	TGCGCCAGCAGCTTGGGACGGGGGGACGAAAAACTGTTTTTT	CASSLGRGDEKLFF
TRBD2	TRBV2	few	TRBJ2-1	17	TGTGCCAGCAGAGTAGCGGGTACCCTACCTTCCTACAATGAGCAGTTCTTC	CASRVAGTLPSYNEQFF
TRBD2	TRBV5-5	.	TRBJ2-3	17	TGTGCCAGCAGCTTGGAAGGACTAGGATTAAGCACAGATACGCAGTATTTT	CASSLEGLGLSTDTQYF
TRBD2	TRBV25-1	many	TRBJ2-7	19	TGTGCCAGCAGTGAATCCTCTGGGGCAACTAGCGGGTCCTCCTACGAGCAGTACTTC	CASSESSGATSGSSYEQYF
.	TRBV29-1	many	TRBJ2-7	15	TGCAGCGTTGTCTCGCCTGGAGGGCTCGGCTACGAGCAGTACTTC	CSVVSPGGLGYEQYF
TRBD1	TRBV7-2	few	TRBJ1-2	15	TGTGCCAGCAGCCTAACGGACAGGGCTAACTATGGCTACACCTTC	CASSLTDRANYGYTF
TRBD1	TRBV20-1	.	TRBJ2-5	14	TGCAGCAAAAAAGGGGGGACAGGGGTGGCGACCCAGTACTTC	CSKKGGTGVATQYF
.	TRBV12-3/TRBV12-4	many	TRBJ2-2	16	TGTGCCAGCAACACGGGTTTCACCACGAACACCGGGGAGCTGTTTTTT	CASNTGFTTNTGELFF
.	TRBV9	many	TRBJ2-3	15	TGTGCCAGCAGCGCCACAGGTTCTCGCACAGATACGCAGTATTTT	CASSATGSRTDTQYF
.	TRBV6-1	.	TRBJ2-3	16	TGTGCCAGCAGTGAAGGCTGGGGCGGGAGCACAGATACGCAGTATTTT	CASSEGWGGSTDTQYF
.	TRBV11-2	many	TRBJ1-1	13	TGTGCCAGCAGCTTAGGGGCATTCGGGGCAGCTTTCTTT	CASSLGAFGAAFF
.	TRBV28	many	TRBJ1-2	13	TGTGCCAGCAGTTTACCCGTTAACTATGGCTACACCTTC	CASSLPVNYGYTF
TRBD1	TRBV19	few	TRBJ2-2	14	TGTGCCAGTAGTACGGGGACAGCCACCGGGGAGCTGTTTTTT	CASSTGTATGELFF
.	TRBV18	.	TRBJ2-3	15	TGTGCCAGCTCACCAGACAGCCCGGGCACAGATACGCAGTATTTT	CASSPDSPGTDTQYF
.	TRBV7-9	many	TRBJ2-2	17	TGTGCCAGCAGCTATCAAGGGACTTTAGTGAGCACCGGGGAGCTGTTTTTT	CASSYQGTLVSTGELFF
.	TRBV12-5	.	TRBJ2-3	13	TGTGCTAGTGGTTTGCCGAGACAAGATACGCAGTATTTT	CASGLPRQDTQYF
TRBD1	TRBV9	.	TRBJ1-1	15	TGTGCCAGCAGCGTATCCGGACAGGGAAGAATTGAAGCTTTCTTT	CASSVSGQGRIEAFF
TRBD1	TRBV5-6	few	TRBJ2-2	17	TGTGCCAGCACCTGGGGACAGGGGGCGACGAACACCGGGGAGCTGTTTTTT	CASTWGQGATNTGELFF